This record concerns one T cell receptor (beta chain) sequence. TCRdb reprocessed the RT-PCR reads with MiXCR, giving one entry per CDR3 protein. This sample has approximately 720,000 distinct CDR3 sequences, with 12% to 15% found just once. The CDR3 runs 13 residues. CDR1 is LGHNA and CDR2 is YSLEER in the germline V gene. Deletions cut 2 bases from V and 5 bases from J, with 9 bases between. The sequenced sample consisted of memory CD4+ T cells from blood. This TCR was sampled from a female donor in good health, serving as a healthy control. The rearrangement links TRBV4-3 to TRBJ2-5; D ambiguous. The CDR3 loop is CASSQKLWETQYF. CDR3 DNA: TGCGCCAGCAGCCAAAAGCTTTGGGAGACCCAGTACTTC.